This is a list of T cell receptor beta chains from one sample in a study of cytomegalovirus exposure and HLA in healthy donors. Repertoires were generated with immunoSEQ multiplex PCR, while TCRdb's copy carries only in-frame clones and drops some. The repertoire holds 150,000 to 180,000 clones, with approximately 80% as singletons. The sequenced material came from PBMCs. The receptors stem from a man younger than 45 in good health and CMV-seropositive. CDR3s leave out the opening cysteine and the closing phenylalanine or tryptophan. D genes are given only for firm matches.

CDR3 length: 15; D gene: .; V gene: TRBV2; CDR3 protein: ASSVLRGRALQETQY
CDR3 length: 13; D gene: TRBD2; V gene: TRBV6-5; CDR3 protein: ASTRGGSGANVLT
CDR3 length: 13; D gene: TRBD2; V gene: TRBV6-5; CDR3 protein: ASSRLAGGIYEQY
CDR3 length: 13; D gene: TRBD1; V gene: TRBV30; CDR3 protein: AWILGGSGGYEQY
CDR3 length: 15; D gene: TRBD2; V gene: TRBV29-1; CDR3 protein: SVSGTSGNYDTGELF
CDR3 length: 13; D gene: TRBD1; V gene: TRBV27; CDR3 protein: ASSQIQGAGQPQH
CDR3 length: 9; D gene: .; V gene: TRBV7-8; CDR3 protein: ASSLSGEQY
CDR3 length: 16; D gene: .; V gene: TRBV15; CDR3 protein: ATSREGRLPSSYNEQF
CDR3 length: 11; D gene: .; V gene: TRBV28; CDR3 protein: ASIPGSSSVAF
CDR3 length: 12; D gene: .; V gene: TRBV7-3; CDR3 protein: ASSPGGSVETQY
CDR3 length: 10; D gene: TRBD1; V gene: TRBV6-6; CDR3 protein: ASSKQGDGYT
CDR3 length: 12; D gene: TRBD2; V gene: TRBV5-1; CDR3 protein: ASSLGTSQETQY
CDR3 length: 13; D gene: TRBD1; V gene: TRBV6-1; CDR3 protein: ASRGGQAANTEAF
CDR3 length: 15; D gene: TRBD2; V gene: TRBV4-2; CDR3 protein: ASSQDTGTSGRQTQY
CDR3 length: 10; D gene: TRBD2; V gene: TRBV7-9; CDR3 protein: ATRGGNHEQY
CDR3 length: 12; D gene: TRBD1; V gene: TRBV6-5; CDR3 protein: ASSGTATNEKLF
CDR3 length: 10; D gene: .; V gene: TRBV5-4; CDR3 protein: ASSLASTEQY
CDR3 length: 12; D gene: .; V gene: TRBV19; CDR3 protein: ASSVGRPNQPQH
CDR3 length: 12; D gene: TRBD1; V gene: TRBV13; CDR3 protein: ASSPGTGPKEQY
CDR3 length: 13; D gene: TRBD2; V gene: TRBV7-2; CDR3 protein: ASALAGRNTGELF
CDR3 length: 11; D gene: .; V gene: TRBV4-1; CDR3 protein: ASSQSADYEQY
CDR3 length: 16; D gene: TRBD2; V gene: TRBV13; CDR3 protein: ASSLRTSGRGSYNEQF
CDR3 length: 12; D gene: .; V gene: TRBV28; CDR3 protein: ASILGQRNTEAF
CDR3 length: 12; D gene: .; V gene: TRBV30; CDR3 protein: AWGIGQQKLPQY
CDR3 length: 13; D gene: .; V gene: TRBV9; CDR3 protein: ASSVGAGAGETQY
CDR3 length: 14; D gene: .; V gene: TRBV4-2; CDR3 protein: ASSQEGGRGNQPQH
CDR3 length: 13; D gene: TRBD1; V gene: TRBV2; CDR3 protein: ASRRQGDSNQPQH
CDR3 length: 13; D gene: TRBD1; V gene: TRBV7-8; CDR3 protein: ASSFQGAANEKLF
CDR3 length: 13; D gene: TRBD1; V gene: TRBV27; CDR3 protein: ASSSAGQANEKLF
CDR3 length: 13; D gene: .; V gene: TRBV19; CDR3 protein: ASSTLIGATGELF
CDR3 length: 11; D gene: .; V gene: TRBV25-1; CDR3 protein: ASSEDITYEQY
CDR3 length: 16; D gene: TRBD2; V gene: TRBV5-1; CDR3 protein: ASSAEGLAGVSNNEQF
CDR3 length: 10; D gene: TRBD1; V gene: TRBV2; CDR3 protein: ASSWTGVEQY
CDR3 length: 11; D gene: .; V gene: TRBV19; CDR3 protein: ASSPQTQETQY
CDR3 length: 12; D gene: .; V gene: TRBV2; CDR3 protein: ASRIQHSGNTIY
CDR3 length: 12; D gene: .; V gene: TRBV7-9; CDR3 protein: ASLPSRGLNEQF
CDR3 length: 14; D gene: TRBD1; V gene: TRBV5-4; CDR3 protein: ASSPSGTGVGNIQY
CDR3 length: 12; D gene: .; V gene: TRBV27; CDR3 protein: ASSLRSSYNEQF
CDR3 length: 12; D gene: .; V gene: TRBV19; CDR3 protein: ASSISTAGNTIY
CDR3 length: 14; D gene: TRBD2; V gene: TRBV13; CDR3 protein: ASSFTGTSGNNEQF
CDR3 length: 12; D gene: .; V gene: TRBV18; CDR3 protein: ASSRGTANTEAF
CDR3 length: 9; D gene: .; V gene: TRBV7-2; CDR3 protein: ASSLEWEQF
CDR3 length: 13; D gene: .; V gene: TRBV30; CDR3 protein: AWIYASTVNYGYT
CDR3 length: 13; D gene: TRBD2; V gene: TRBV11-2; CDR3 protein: ASSPISGRGDEQF